This T cell receptor (beta chain) was identified in a study of T cells after posttransplantation cyclophosphamide. Trimming removed 2 bases at V and 6 bases at J, with 9 bases between. This CDR3 is 13 amino acids long. Germline CDR1 reads SGHVS; CDR2 reads FQNEAQ. Overall study results and limits: Recipient CMV seropositivity and CMV reactivation strongly tracked TRB clonality.

Regarding this clone: Its antigen is as yet unknown.

Only in-frame clones appear in the TCRdb table, and some are missing; sequencing was by immunoSEQ multiplex PCR. The sample records about 52,000 clones, approximately 94% being singletons. The chain carries TRBV7-8 and TRBJ2-3; D is undetermined. Sequenced sample: PBMCs. The clonotype comes from a woman aged 25-40 years in good health and a related stem cell transplant donor. The CDR3 DNA follows: TGTGCCAGCAGCTTAAGTAGCCAGGATACGCAGTATTTT. It codes for CASSLSSQDTQYF.